This T cell receptor beta chain was documented in a study of T cell responses to AZD1222 COVID-19 vaccine (dated by TCRdb to the early 2020s). In terms of the full investigation: Because spike-specific TCR depth and breadth did not differ between the two schedules, AZD1222 recipients who got a second dose at roughly 4 weeks were pooled with those who got a second dose at roughly 12 weeks. A total of roughly 240 trial participants underwent TCR sequencing, of whom nearly 210 received two doses of AZD1222 and about 26 received two doses of the MenACWY control vaccine. Trial participants were enrolled by age into 18-55, 56-69 and 70-plus year subgroups, with approximately 150, 28 and 58 TCR-sequenced participants respectively.

The CDR3 regions of human TCRbeta chains were analyzed by immunosequencing. The source study handled its data this way. Repertoire TCRs were checked for matches against a reference library of SARS-CoV-2-specific TCRs that had been generated using the MIRA antigen-specificity platform. Breadth meant the fraction of unique TCRs that were SARS-CoV-2-associated, whereas depth meant the fraction of total T cells that were SARS-CoV-2-associated. Using the MIRA data, every spike-specific TCR was mapped to the spike region that the TCR reacted to and assigned to either a CD4 or a CD8 class. Log10-transformed breadth and depth values were compared by one-way ANOVA with Sidak's multiple comparisons tests. The immuneACCESS repertoire file appears here via TCRdb, limited to in-frame rearrangements. These files lack a portion of the clones; in checked studies, under half of the deficit traces to unresolved V genes, and the cause of the others is not known. From that table come the V and J calls and clone size; the DNA was used to work out D and trimming. Recorded for this sample are some 130,000 clones; about four fifths of them occurred a single time. The top ten hold roughly 4.3% of the sample.

The time point label, read with the paper, signifies: baseline before first vaccination. Vaccinee samples came from UK trials COV001 and COV002, including a single-blind randomized controlled phase 2/3 trial of AZD1222 (ChAdOx1 nCoV-19) in healthy adults. Trial participant PBMC samples were collected at day 0 and day 28 after the second dose for TCRbeta chain sequencing. Remarks on this clone: Its antigen specificity is not known. Base qualities are not provided; no much larger clone lies one nucleotide away.

For CDR1 and CDR2, the germline V gene (reference sequence) lists LNHNV and YYDKDF. From the cysteine through the phenylalanine, the CDR3 covers 15 amino acids. Only the CDR3 part of the read is kept: 45 bases, read in frame from the first base. The V end gives up 2 bases and the J end 2 bases, leaving 3 bases in the junction not matched to a gene. The paper's findings and limits, for the study overall: After two AZD1222 doses, both the breadth and the depth of spike-specific TCRs were significantly higher than at day 0 and than in MenACWY recipients. Because no day 14 peak-response samples were available, the repertoires could be characterized only after the peak T cell response. The 56-69-year group was small, and its depth increase did not reach significance, likely because of low power. The vaccine-associated CD4 TCRs covered the entire spike protein, and the dominant responses fell in regions 160-218 and 743-854. Only five or six AZD1222 recipients were SARS-CoV-2 seropositive at baseline, limiting conclusions about previously exposed vaccinees. Reportedly, close to half of the unique spike-specific TCRs recognized epitopes lying outside the regions that are mutated in the B.1.351 and B.1.1.7 variants. Most participants were white British and females outnumbered males, and the authors suggested that clonal diversity may have been underestimated.

The chain is assembled from TRBV15 and TRBJ2-5; 9 middle bases align to TRBD1. The sequence came from an adult in good health. Sequencing used peripheral blood, obtained on day 0 of AZD1222 vaccination. The DNA is TGTGCCACCAGCAGAAGACAGGGGGATCAAGAGACCCAGTACTTC. This translates into CATSRRQGDQETQYF. The full variable domain, with segments outside the CDR3 supplied by the reference TRBV15 and TRBJ2-5 proteins, appears as DAMVIQNPRYQVTQFGKPVTLSCSQTLNHNVMYWYQQKSSQAPKLLFHYYDKDFNNEADTPDNFQSRRPNTSFCFLDIRSPGLGDTAMYLCATSRRQGDQETQYFGPGTRLLVL.